One T cell receptor beta chain is described in this entry. In the authors' methods: Amplification with reference gene primers provided the estimates of nucleated cell counts. The protocol was immunoSEQ multiplex PCR, while the TCRdb copy is restricted to in-frame clones and leaves out a portion. V and J calls and clone size follow that table, whereas D and trimming were derived from the DNA. Of fewer than 40,000 clones listed, about 88% were seen once; the top ten hold about 35%. These data originate in a study of blood T cell repertoires in COVID-19. Looking at the study overall: Researchers got acute and convalescent COVID-19 samples from the United States, Italy and Spain. Sources were T cells, B-cell-depleted T cells, or PBMCs; the material itself was cDNA or gDNA.

Specimen: peripheral blood. This TCR came from a man in his 70s with active COVID-19.

In DNA, the CDR3 is TGTGCCAGTAGTATATATTTTGGGCAGGTTCAAGAGACCCAGTACTTC. Amino acid sequence: CASSIYFGQVQETQYF. The chain carries TRBV19 and TRBJ2-5; no clear D gene. This CDR3 has 16 amino acids. The germline V gene encodes CDR1 LNHDA and CDR2 SQIVND (reference sequence). Trimming stripped 2 bases from V and 2 bases from J, with 15 bases between.